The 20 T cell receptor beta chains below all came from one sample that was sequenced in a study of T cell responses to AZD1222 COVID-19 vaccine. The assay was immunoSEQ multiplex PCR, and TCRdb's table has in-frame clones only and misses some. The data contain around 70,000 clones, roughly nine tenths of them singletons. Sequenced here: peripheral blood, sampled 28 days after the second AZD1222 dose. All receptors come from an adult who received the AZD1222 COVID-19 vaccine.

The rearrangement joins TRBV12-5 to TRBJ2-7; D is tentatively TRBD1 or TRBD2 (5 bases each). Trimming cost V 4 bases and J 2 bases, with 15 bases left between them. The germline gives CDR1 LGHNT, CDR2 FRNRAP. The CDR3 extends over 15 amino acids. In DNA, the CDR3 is TGTGCTAGTGGTTCGACCGGGACCCCGGCCTACGAGCAGTACTTC. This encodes CASGSTGTPAYEQYF.

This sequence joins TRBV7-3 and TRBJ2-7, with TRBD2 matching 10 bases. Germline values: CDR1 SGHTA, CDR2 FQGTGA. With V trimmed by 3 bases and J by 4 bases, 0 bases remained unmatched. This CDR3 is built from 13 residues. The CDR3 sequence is CASSLTSGYEQYF. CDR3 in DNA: TGTGCCAGCAGCTTGACTAGCGGGTACGAGCAGTACTTC.

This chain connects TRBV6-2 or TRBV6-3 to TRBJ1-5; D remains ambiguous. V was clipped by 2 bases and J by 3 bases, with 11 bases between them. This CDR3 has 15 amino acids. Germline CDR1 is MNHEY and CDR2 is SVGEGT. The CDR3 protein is CASSYALGPNQPQHF. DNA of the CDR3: TGTGCCAGCAGTTACGCTTTAGGTCCCAATCAGCCCCAGCATTTT.

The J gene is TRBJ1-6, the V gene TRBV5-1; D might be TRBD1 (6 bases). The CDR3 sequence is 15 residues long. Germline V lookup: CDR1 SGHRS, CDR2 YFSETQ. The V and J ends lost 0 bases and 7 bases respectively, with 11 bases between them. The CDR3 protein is CASSLVRGANSPLHF. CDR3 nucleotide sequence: TGCGCCAGCAGCTTGGTGAGGGGGGCAAATTCACCCCTCCACTTT.

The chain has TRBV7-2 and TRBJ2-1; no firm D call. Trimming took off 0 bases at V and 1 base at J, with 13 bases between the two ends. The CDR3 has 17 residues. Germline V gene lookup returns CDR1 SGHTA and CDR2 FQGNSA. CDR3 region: CASSLASGPESYNEQFF. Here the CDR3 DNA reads TGTGCCAGCAGCTTAGCCTCGGGTCCCGAGTCCTACAATGAGCAGTTCTTC.

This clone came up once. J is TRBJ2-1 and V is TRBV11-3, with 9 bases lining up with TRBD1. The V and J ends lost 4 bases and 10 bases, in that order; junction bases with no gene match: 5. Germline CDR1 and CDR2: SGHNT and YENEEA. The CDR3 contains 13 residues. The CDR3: CASSSMDRGEQFF. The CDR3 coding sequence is TGTGCCAGCAGCTCGATGGACAGGGGCGAGCAGTTCTTC.

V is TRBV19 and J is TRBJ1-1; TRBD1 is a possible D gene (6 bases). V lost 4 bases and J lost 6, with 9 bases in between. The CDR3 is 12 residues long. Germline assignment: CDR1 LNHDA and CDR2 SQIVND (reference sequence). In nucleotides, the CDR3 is TGTGCCAGTAGTACAACAGGGCCTGAAGCTTTCTTT. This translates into CASSTTGPEAFF.

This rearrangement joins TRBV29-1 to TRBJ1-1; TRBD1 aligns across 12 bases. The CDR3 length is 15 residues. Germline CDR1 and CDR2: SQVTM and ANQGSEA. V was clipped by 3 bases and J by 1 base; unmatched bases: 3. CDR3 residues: CSVEGGQGANTEAFF. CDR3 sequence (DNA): TGCAGCGTTGAGGGGGGACAGGGGGCGAACACTGAAGCTTTCTTT.

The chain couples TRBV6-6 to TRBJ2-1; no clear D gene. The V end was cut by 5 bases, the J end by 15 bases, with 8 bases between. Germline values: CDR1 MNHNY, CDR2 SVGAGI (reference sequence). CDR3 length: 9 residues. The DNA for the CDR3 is TGTGCCAGCAGTAAGAACCGGTTCTTC. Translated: CASSKNRFF.

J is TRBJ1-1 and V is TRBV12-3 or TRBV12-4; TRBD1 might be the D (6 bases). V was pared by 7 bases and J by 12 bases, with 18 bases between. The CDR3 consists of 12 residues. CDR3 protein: CASNRGTSETFF. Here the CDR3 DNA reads TGTGCCAGCAACCGAGGGACATCGGAAACTTTCTTT.

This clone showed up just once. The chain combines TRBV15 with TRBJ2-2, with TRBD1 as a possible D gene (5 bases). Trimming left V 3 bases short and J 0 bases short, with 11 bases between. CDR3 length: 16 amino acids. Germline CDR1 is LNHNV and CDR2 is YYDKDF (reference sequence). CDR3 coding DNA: TGTGCCACCAGCAGGCTGGACACCCCGAACACCGGGGAGCTGTTTTTT. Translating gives CATSRLDTPNTGELFF. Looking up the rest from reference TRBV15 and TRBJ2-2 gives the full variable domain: DAMVIQNPRYQVTQFGKPVTLSCSQTLNHNVMYWYQQKSSQAPKLLFHYYDKDFNNEADTPDNFQSRRPNTSFCFLDIRSPGLGDTAMYLCATSRLDTPNTGELFFGEGSRLTVL.

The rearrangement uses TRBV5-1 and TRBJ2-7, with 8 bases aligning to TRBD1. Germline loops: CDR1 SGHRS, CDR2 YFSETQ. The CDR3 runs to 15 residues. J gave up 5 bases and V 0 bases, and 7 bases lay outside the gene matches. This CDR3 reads CASSLVADREDEQYF. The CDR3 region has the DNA TGCGCCAGCAGCTTGGTGGCGGACAGGGAGGACGAGCAGTACTTC. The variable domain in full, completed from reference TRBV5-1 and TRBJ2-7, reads KAGVTQTPRYLIKTRGQQVTLSCSPISGHRSVSWYQQTPGQGLQFLFEYFSETQRNKGNFPGRFSGRQFSNSRSEMNVSTLELGDSALYLCASSLVADREDEQYFGPGTRLTVT.

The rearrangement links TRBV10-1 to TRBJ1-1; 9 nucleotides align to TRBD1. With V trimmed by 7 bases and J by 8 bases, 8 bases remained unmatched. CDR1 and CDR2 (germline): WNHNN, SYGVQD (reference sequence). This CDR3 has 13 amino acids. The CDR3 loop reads CASIGGQGMEAFF. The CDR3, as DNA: TGCGCCAGCATAGGGGGACAGGGAATGGAAGCTTTCTTT.

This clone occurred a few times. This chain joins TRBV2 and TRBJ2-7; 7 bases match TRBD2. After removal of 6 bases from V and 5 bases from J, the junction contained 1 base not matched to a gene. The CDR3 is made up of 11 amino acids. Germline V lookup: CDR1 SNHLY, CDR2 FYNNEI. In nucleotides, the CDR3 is TGTGCCAGCAGGGCGGGAGACGAGCAGTACTTC. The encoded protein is CASRAGDEQYF.

The CDR3: CASRTAGWNTEAFF. Written as DNA, the CDR3 is TGTGCCAGCAGGACGGCAGGGTGGAACACTGAAGCTTTCTTT. The chain couples TRBV27 to TRBJ1-1; possibly TRBD1 for D (5 bases). The CDR3 runs 14 residues. Trimming left V 6 bases short and J 1 base short, with 12 bases between. Germline loops: CDR1 MNHEY, CDR2 SMNVEV (reference sequence).

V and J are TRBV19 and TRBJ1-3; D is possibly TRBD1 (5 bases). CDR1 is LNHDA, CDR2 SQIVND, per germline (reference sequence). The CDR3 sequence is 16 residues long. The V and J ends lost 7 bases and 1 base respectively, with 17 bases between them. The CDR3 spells CASNPGTDFSGNTIYF. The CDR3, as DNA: TGTGCCAGTAACCCCGGGACGGATTTTTCTGGAAACACCATATATTTT. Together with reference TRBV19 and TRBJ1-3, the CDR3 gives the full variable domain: DGGITQSPKYLFRKEGQNVTLSCEQNLNHDAMYWYRQDPGQGLRLIYYSQIVNDFQKGDIAEGYSVSREKKESFPLTVTSAQKNPTAFYLCASNPGTDFSGNTIYFGEGSWLTVV.

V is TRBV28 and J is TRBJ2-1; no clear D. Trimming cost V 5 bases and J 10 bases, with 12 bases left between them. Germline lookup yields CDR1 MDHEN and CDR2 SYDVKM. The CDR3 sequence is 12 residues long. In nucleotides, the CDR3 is TGTGCCAGCAGTGTTCCGCCCTTGGAGCAGTTCTTC. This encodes CASSVPPLEQFF. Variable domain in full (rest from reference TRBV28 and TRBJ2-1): DVKVTQSSRYLVKRTGEKVFLECVQDMDHENMFWYRQDPGLGLRLIYFSYDVKMKEKGDIPEGYSVSREKKERFSLILESASTNQTSMYLCASSVPPLEQFFGPGTRLTVL.

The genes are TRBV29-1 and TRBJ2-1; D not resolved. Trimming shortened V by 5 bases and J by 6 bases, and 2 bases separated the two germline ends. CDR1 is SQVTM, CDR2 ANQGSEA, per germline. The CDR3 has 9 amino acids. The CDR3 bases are TGCAGCGTTCCCAATGAGCAGTTCTTC. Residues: CSVPNEQFF.

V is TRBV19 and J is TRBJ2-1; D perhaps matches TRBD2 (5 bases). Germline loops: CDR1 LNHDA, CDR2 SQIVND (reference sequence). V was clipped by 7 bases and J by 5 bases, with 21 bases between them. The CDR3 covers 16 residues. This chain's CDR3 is CASTSQAGLLHNEQFF. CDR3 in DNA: TGTGCCAGTACCTCTCAGGCAGGACTCCTCCACAATGAGCAGTTCTTC.

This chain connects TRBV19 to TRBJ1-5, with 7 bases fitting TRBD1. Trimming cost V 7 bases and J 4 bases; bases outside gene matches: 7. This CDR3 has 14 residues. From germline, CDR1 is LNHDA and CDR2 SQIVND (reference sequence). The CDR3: CASNLGQPNQPQHF. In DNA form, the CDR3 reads TGTGCCAGTAATCTGGGACAGCCAAATCAGCCCCAGCATTTT.